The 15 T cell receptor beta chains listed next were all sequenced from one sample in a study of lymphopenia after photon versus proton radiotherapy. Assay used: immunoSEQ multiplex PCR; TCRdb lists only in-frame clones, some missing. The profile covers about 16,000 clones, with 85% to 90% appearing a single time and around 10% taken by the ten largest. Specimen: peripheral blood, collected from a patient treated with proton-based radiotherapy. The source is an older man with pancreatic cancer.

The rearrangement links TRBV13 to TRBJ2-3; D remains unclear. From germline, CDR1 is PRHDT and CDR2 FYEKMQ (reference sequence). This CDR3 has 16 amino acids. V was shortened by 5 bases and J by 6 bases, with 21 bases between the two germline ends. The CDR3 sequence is CASSLREIQRSDTQYF. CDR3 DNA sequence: TGTGCCAGCAGCCTTCGAGAGATTCAAAGGAGCGATACGCAGTATTTT.

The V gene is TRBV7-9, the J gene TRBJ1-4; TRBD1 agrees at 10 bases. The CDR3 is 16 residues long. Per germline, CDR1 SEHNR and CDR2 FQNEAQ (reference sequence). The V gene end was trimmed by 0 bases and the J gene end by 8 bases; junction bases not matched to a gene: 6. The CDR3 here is CASSLALRTGGEKLFF. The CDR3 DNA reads TGTGCCAGCAGCTTAGCGTTAAGGACAGGGGGAGAAAAACTGTTTTTT.

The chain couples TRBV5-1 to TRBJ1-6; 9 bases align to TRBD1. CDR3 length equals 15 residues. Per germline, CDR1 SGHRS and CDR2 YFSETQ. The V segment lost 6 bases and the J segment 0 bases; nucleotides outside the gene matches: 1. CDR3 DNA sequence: TGCGCCAGCATGACAGGGGGCTCCTATAATTCACCCCTCCACTTT. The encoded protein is CASMTGGSYNSPLHF.

The CDR3 here is CASSLSTDTQYF. The CDR3, as DNA: TGTGCCAGCAGCTTAAGCACAGATACGCAGTATTTT. The chain joins TRBV7-8 to TRBJ2-3; the D is unclear. This CDR3 region has 12 residues. V dropped 2 bases and J dropped 0 bases, with 0 bases sitting between them. CDR1 is SGHVS, CDR2 FQNEAQ, per germline.

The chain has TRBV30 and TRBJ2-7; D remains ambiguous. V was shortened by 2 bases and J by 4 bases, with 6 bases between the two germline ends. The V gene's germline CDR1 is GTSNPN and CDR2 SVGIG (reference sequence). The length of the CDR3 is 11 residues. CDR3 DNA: TGTGCCTGGAGTCTAACATACGAGCAGTACTTC. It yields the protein CAWSLTYEQYF. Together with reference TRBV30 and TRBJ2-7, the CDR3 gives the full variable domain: SQTIHQWPATLVQPVGSPLSLECTVEGTSNPNLYWYRQAAGRGLQLLFYSVGIGQISSEVPQNLSASRPQDRQFILSSKKLLLSDSGFYLCAWSLTYEQYFGPGTRLTVT.

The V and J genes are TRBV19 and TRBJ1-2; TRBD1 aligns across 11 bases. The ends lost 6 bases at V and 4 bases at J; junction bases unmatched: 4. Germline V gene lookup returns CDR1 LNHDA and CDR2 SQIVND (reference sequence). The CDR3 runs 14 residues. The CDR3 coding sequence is TGTGCCAGTAGGCCGGGACAGGGGGTCTATGGCTACACCTTC. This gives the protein CASRPGQGVYGYTF.

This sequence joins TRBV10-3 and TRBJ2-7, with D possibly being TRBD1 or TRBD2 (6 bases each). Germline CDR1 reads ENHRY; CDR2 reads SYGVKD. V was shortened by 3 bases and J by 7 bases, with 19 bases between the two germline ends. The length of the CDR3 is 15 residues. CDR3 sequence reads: CAISENGGGRGEQYF. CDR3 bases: TGTGCCATCAGTGAAAATGGAGGGGGTCGGGGTGAGCAGTACTTC.

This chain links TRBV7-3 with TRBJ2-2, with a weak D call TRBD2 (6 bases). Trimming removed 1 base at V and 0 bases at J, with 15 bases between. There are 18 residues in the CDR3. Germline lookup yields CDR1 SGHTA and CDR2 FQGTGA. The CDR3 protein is CASSLRFAGPTNTGELFF. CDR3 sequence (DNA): TGTGCCAGCAGCTTAAGGTTTGCGGGACCTACGAACACCGGGGAGCTGTTTTTT.

The CDR3 spells CAWSVDGGGSGANVLTF. In nucleotides, the CDR3 is TGTGCCTGGAGTGTAGACGGGGGCGGTTCTGGGGCCAACGTCCTGACTTTC. The J gene is TRBJ2-6, the V gene TRBV30, with D perhaps assigned TRBD1 or TRBD2 (6 bases each). The CDR3 loop spans 17 amino acids. Per germline, CDR1 GTSNPN and CDR2 SVGIG (reference sequence). The V gene lost 0 bases and the J gene lost 1 base, with 13 bases spanning the gap.

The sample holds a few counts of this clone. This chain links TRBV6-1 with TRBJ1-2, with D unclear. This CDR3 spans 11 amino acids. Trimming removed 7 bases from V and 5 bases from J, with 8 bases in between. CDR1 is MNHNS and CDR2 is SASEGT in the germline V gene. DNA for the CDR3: TGTGCCAGCAATCCCTTATATGGCTACACCTTC. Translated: CASNPLYGYTF.

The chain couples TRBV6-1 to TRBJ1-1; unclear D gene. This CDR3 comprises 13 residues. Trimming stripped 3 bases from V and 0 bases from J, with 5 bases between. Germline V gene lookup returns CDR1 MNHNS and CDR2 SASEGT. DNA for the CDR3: TGTGCCAGCAGTGAGGGGTTGAACACTGAAGCTTTCTTT. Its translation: CASSEGLNTEAFF.

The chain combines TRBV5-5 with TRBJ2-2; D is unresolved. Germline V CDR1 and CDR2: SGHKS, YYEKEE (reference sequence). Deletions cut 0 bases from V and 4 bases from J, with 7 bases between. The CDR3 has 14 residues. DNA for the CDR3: TGTGCCAGCAGCTTGGGGAGCGTCACCGGGGAGCTGTTTTTT. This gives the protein CASSLGSVTGELFF.

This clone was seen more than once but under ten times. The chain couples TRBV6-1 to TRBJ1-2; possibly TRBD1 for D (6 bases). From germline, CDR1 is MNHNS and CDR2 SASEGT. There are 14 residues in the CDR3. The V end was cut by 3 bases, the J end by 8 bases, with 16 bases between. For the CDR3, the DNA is TGTGCCAGCAGTGACAGTTGGGGGGCCAGAGGCTACACCTTC. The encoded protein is CASSDSWGARGYTF.

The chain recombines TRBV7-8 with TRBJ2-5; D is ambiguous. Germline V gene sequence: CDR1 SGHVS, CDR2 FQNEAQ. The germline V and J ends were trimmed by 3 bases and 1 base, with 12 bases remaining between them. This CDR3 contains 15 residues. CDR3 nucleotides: TGTGCCAGCAGCTTGCGGCGTCCCCTCCAAGAGACCCAGTACTTC. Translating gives CASSLRRPLQETQYF.

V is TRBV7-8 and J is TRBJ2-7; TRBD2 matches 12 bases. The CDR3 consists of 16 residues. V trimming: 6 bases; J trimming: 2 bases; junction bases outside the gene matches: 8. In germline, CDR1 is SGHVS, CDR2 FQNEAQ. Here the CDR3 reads CASRNGGLAGTYEQYF. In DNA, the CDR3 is TGTGCCAGCAGGAACGGAGGACTAGCGGGGACCTACGAGCAGTACTTC.